What follows describes a single T cell receptor beta chain. Its cognate antigen is unknown. The data are from a study of cytomegalovirus exposure and HLA in healthy donors. General study results and limits: A missense DCLRE1C variant was associated with V- and J-gene trimming of TCR beta chains in a later analysis, and an independent cohort replicated the association. Segments of the TCR beta V type were, in most cases, productive about 87% or about 30% of the time in an earlier analysis. Later work found most CMV-associated TCR beta chains apparently HLA-restricted.

CDR3 length equals 15 residues. Germline values: CDR1 SGHRS, CDR2 YFSETQ. J gave up 6 bases and V 0 bases, and 4 bases lay outside the gene matches. PCR involved 60 Vbeta and 13 Jbeta primers. The table came from immunoSEQ multiplex PCR; TCRdb's copy has only in-frame clones and leaves some out. The sample lists about 140,000 clones; more than 70% were seen once. The sequenced sample consisted of PBMCs. The chain employs TRBV5-1 and TRBJ2-7; 12 bases map to TRBD1. This receptor was obtained from a man aged 50-59 years in good health and CMV-seronegative. CDR3 residues: CASSLGGQGAGEQYF. The DNA for the CDR3 is TGCGCCAGCAGCTTGGGGGGACAGGGGGCGGGCGAGCAGTACTTC.